One and the same sample provided the 16 T cell receptor beta chains below, sequenced in a study of OX40 agonist ivuxolimab in advanced cancers. Method: immunoSEQ multiplex PCR; TCRdb's copy keeps in-frame clones and lacks some. The sample holds approximately 70,000 clones, around nine tenths seen once. This specimen was CD4+ or CD8+ T cells sorted from blood, taken in a trial of the OX40 agonist ivuxolimab. Receptor source: an adult with an advanced solid tumor such as melanoma, head and neck, liver or kidney cancer.

CDR3 loop: CASSWGQAYEQYF. CDR3 sequence (DNA): TGTGCCAGCAGTTGGGGACAGGCCTACGAGCAGTACTTC. The chain is built from TRBV27 and TRBJ2-7; the match to TRBD1 covers 8 bases. Trimming removed 4 bases from V and 2 bases from J; junction bases left unmatched: 1. Germline V gene lookup returns CDR1 MNHEY and CDR2 SMNVEV (reference sequence). This CDR3 has 13 residues.

The chain recombines TRBV2 with TRBJ2-2, with D unresolved. V lost 6 bases and J lost 3, with 14 bases in between. The CDR3 length is 15 residues. Germline CDR1 and CDR2: SNHLY and FYNNEI. The CDR3 DNA reads TGTGCCAGCAGGAATTCCGGAATTCACACCGGGGAGCTGTTTTTT. Its protein is CASRNSGIHTGELFF.

The chain combines TRBV5-1 with TRBJ2-1, with 8 positions matching TRBD1. The V and J ends lost 3 bases and 3 bases, in that order; junction bases with no gene match: 2. Germline assignment: CDR1 SGHRS and CDR2 YFSETQ. The CDR3 is 14 residues long. CDR3 amino acids: CASSSDRVYNEQFF. CDR3 coding DNA: TGCGCCAGCAGCTCGGACAGGGTCTACAATGAGCAGTTCTTC.

This clone was detected once. The chain links TRBV6-5 to TRBJ2-5, with D possibly called TRBD1 or TRBD2 (5 bases each). V lost 7 bases, J lost 1 base, and 13 bases lay in between. The germline gives CDR1 MNHEY, CDR2 SVGAGI. The CDR3 is made up of 14 amino acids. CDR3 DNA: TGTGCCAGCAAGTGGGGACCAACCCAAGAGACCCAGTACTTC. It specifies CASKWGPTQETQYF.

The rearrangement links TRBV15 to TRBJ2-7; TRBD1 agrees at 9 bases. Losses at the gene ends were 1 base for V and 0 bases for J; bases not matched to a gene: 7. The CDR3 contains 17 residues. Germline assignment: CDR1 LNHNV and CDR2 YYDKDF (reference sequence). The CDR3 is CATSRGGQGEVSYEQYF. CDR3 DNA sequence: TGTGCCACCAGCAGAGGGGGACAGGGCGAGGTCTCCTACGAGCAGTACTTC. The full variable domain, with the rest looked up from reference TRBV15 and TRBJ2-7, is DAMVIQNPRYQVTQFGKPVTLSCSQTLNHNVMYWYQQKSSQAPKLLFHYYDKDFNNEADTPDNFQSRRPNTSFCFLDIRSPGLGDTAMYLCATSRGGQGEVSYEQYFGPGTRLTVT.

The rearrangement links TRBV19 to TRBJ2-3, with 12 bases matching TRBD2. Germline-derived CDR1 and CDR2 are LNHDA and SQIVND (reference sequence). J gave up 5 bases and V 6 bases, and 21 bases lay outside the gene matches. The CDR3 consists of 20 residues. For the CDR3, the DNA is TGTGCCAGTAGCCCATCTCAGGCTAGCGGGAGGGCCAGGGTTAGAGATACGCAGTATTTT. Its translation: CASSPSQASGRARVRDTQYF.

The chain carries TRBV10-3 and TRBJ2-1; D gene uncertain. This CDR3 comprises 12 residues. V was trimmed by 6 bases and J by 7 bases, leaving 10 bases between them. Germline V gives CDR1 ENHRY, CDR2 SYGVKD. This chain's CDR3 is CAIRTSGNEQFF. CDR3 DNA sequence: TGTGCCATCAGGACGAGTGGGAATGAGCAGTTCTTC.

The chain has TRBV27 and TRBJ1-2, with a weak D call TRBD1 (5 bases). The germline CDR1 and CDR2 sequences are MNHEY and SMNVEV (reference sequence). The length of the CDR3 is 9 residues. V lost 5 bases and J 13 bases, leaving 8 bases between the germline ends. The CDR3 DNA is TGTGCCAGCAGTCCCACAGGCACCTTC. Its translation is CASSPTGTF.

The genes are TRBV28 and TRBJ1-5; maybe TRBD1 (6 bases). The CDR3 is 13 residues long. With 3 bases removed from V and 6 bases from J, the gap between germline ends came to 9 bases. Looked up from germline, CDR1 is MDHEN and CDR2 is SYDVKM. As DNA, the CDR3 is TGTGCCAGCAGTTTTAGACAGGCTCAGCCCCAGCATTTT. Translating it yields CASSFRQAQPQHF.

The gene calls are TRBV28 and TRBJ2-4; D gene uncertain. The CDR3 length is 14 residues. CDR1 MDHEN and CDR2 SYDVKM come from the germline V gene. V shed 3 bases and J shed 1 base, with 7 bases lying between them. CDR3 in DNA: TGTGCCAGCAGTTTTAGTGGGGCCAAAAACATTCAGTACTTC. Protein: CASSFSGAKNIQYF. The full variable domain, with the rest looked up from reference TRBV28 and TRBJ2-4, is DVKVTQSSRYLVKRTGEKVFLECVQDMDHENMFWYRQDPGLGLRLIYFSYDVKMKEKGDIPEGYSVSREKKERFSLILESASTNQTSMYLCASSFSGAKNIQYFGAGTRLSVL.

The chain has TRBV5-6 and TRBJ2-2; TRBD2 aligns across 9 bases. There are 16 residues in the CDR3. Germline trimming cut 4 bases from V and 6 bases from J; bases unmatched to any gene: 10. Germline values: CDR1 SGHDT, CDR2 YYEEEE. The CDR3, as DNA: TGTGCCAGCAGCAAGGTAGCACTAGCGGGTGCCGGGGAGCTGTTTTTT. Residues: CASSKVALAGAGELFF.

Concerning this clone itself: The junction shows a germline mismatch at one end, possibly a read error. The gene calls are TRBV7-7 and TRBJ2-5; the D gene is possibly TRBD2 (6 bases). In germline, CDR1 is SSHAT, CDR2 FNYEAQ (reference sequence). The length of the CDR3 is 14 residues. CDR3 residues: CASSLDGGGETQYF. The CDR3 DNA reads TGTGCTAGCAGCTTAGACGGGGGTGGGGAGACCCAGTACTTC.

The V and J genes are TRBV7-3 and TRBJ2-2; 9 bases match TRBD2. This CDR3 region has 17 residues. CDR1 is SGHTA, CDR2 FQGTGA, per germline. With 0 bases clipped from V and 1 base from J, the junction kept 3 bases outside the gene matches. The CDR3 DNA reads TGTGCCAGCAGCTTAACAGGCGGGAGGGAGAACACCGGGGAGCTGTTTTTT. The encoded protein is CASSLTGGRENTGELFF.

The chain recombines TRBV19 with TRBJ2-5; 10 nucleotides match TRBD1. The V gene's germline CDR1 is LNHDA and CDR2 SQIVND (reference sequence). J lost 7 bases, V lost 3 bases, and 11 bases had no gene match. The CDR3 spans 16 residues. For the CDR3, the DNA is TGTGCCAGTAGTATGACCGGGACAGGGGTAAGGGGGACCCAGTACTTC. Its translation is CASSMTGTGVRGTQYF.

This chain uses TRBV9 with TRBJ2-2; TRBD2 matches at 8 bases. This CDR3 is 16 amino acids long. Germline V gene data show CDR1 as SGDLS and CDR2 as YYNGEE. V lost 1 base to trimming and J lost 4 bases; unmatched junction nucleotides: 6. CDR3 loop: CASSVLAGGSTGELFF. In nucleotides, the CDR3 is TGTGCCAGCAGCGTACTGGCGGGAGGTAGCACCGGGGAGCTGTTTTTT.

The chain recombines TRBV10-3 with TRBJ1-1; D gene uncertain. The CDR3 extends over 15 amino acids. V was shortened by 1 base and J by 1 base, with 10 bases between the two germline ends. The germline V gene has CDR1 ENHRY and CDR2 SYGVKD. CDR3 sequence reads: CAISEWGDRNTEAFF. CDR3 DNA sequence: TGTGCCATCAGTGAGTGGGGTGATAGGAACACTGAAGCTTTCTTT.